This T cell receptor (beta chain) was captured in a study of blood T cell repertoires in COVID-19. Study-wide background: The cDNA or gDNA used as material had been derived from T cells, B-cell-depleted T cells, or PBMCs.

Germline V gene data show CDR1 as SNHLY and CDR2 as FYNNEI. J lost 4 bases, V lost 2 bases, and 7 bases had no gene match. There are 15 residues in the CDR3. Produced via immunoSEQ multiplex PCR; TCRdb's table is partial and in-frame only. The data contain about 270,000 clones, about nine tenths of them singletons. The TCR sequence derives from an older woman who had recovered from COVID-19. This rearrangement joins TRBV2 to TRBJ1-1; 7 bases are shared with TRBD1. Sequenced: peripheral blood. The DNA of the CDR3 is TGTGCCAGCAGTGAATGGTCCCAGGGGGGCACTGAAGCTTTCTTT. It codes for CASSEWSQGGTEAFF. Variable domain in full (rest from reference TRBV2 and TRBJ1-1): EPEVTQTPSHQVTQMGQEVILRCVPISNHLYFYWYRQILGQKVEFLVSFYNNEISEKSEIFDDQFSVERPDGSNFTLKIRSTKLEDSAMYFCASSEWSQGGTEAFFGQGTRLTVV.